The rows below give T cell receptor beta chains drawn from one sample of a study of PD-1 blockade in classical Hodgkin lymphoma. The assay was immunoSEQ multiplex PCR, and TCRdb's table has in-frame clones only and misses some. The repertoire has approximately 96,000 clones, 85% to 95% of them found once; the top ten carry just under 2%. This material consisted of peripheral blood mononuclear cells (PBMCs), taken before the fourth cycle of nivolumab. Receptor source: a human donor with classical Hodgkin lymphoma. The CDR3 runs from the conserved cysteine through the conserved F or W. A D gene is named only where the DNA matches it firmly. Part of the rows lack a size; the others show once, few, many or a class for expanded clones.

TRBD1	NA	TRBV11-3	TRBJ2-7	CASSLTGTGLEQYF	TGTGCCAGCAGCTTAACCGGGACAGGGCTAGAGCAGTACTTC
NA	NA	TRBV19	TRBJ1-1	CASKGGVAEAFF	TGTGCCAGCAAAGGGGGGGTCGCTGAAGCTTTCTTT
TRBD2	NA	TRBV4-1	TRBJ2-3	CASSQDQWTSGRLDTQYF	TGCGCCAGCAGCCAAGATCAGTGGACTAGCGGGAGATTAGATACGCAGTATTTT
TRBD2	once	TRBV7-9	TRBJ2-1	CASSFPGLVRNEQFF	TGTGCCAGCAGCTTTCCGGGACTAGTTCGAAATGAGCAGTTCTTC
NA	NA	TRBV28	TRBJ1-5	CATLLTPGQPQHF	TGTGCCACCCTATTGACTCCGGGGCAGCCCCAGCATTTT
NA	NA	TRBV5-4	TRBJ2-3	CASSLRAQGTDTQYF	TGTGCCAGCAGCTTGCGTGCCCAGGGCACAGATACGCAGTATTTT
NA	NA	TRBV21-1	TRBJ2-7	CASRDRSYEQYF	TGTGCCAGCAGGGACAGATCCTACGAGCAGTACTTC
NA	NA	TRBV6-5	TRBJ2-5	CASSTDWRLETQYF	TGTGCCAGCAGTACGGACTGGAGACTAGAGACCCAGTACTTC
NA	NA	TRBV28	TRBJ2-7	CASSLSSGLVYEQYF	TGTGCCAGCAGTTTATCTTCCGGGCTGGTTTACGAGCAGTACTTC
NA	NA	TRBV14	TRBJ1-2	CASSQVRADYGYTF	TGTGCCAGCAGCCAAGTCCGTGCAGACTATGGCTACACCTTC
NA	NA	TRBV28	TRBJ2-7	CASSSPLGQPLSYEQYF	TGTGCCAGCAGCTCCCCTTTAGGGCAGCCACTCTCCTACGAGCAGTACTTC
TRBD2	NA	TRBV19	TRBJ2-1	CASRPTEAGVFNERQFF	TGTGCCAGTCGACCCACTGAAGCGGGAGTCTTTAATGAGCGGCAGTTCTTC
NA	NA	TRBV6-5	TRBJ1-1	CASSYPAGHAEAFF	TGTGCCAGCAGTTACCCGGCAGGGCATGCTGAAGCTTTCTTT
TRBD1	once	TRBV28	TRBJ2-7	CASTGGRGRNEQYF	TGTGCCAGCACCGGGGGCAGGGGGCGCAACGAGCAGTACTTC
NA	NA	TRBV27	TRBJ2-3	CASSLLGGPQYF	TGTGCCAGCAGTTTATTGGGGGGACCGCAGTATTTT
NA	once	TRBV6-5	TRBJ2-7	CASSRAGGGEQYF	TGTGCCAGCAGTCGTGCCGGGGGAGGCGAGCAGTACTTC
NA	NA	TRBV5-1	TRBJ2-5	CASRGKKETQYF	TGCGCCAGCAGGGGGAAAAAAGAGACCCAGTACTTC
TRBD2	NA	TRBV6-1	TRBJ2-4	CASSVGLAGGGGNIQYF	TGTGCCAGCAGTGTAGGACTAGCGGGAGGTGGGGGAAACATTCAGTACTTC
NA	NA	TRBV28	TRBJ2-5	CASSFGTGKQETQYF	TGTGCCAGCAGTTTCGGGACCGGGAAACAAGAGACCCAGTACTTC
NA	NA	TRBV10-2	TRBJ2-2	CASRNLPSSTGELFF	TGCGCCAGCAGGAATCTCCCATCTAGTACCGGGGAGCTGTTTTTT
TRBD2	NA	TRBV10-3	TRBJ2-7	CAIGPSGGSYEQYF	TGTGCCATCGGCCCTAGCGGAGGCTCCTACGAGCAGTACTTC
NA	NA	TRBV12-5	TRBJ2-3	CASGPGPQATDTQYF	TGTGCTAGTGGTCCCGGCCCGCAGGCCACAGATACGCAGTATTTT
TRBD1	NA	TRBV23-1	TRBJ1-4	CASRRGQDEKLFF	TGCGCCAGCAGGAGGGGACAGGATGAAAAACTGTTTTTT
TRBD1	NA	TRBV19	TRBJ2-7	CASSTRVRDRAYEQYF	TGTGCCAGTAGTACGCGGGTACGGGACAGGGCCTACGAGCAGTACTTC
NA	few	TRBV19	TRBJ1-1	CASSIVDLNTEAFF	TGTGCCAGTAGTATTGTCGATCTGAACACTGAAGCTTTCTTT
TRBD1	NA	TRBV19	TRBJ1-2	CASSMIQGSYYGYTF	TGTGCCAGTAGTATGATACAGGGGTCGTACTATGGCTACACCTTC
NA	NA	TRBV27	TRBJ1-1	CASSSDNLSTEAFF	TGTGCCAGCAGTTCGGACAATTTAAGCACTGAAGCTTTCTTT
NA	NA	TRBV28	TRBJ1-5	CASRYIRGSNQPQHF	TGTGCCAGCAGGTACATCAGGGGCAGCAATCAGCCCCAGCATTTT
TRBD2	NA	TRBV28	TRBJ2-3	CASRVGGEEFTQYF	TGTGCCAGCAGGGTGGGGGGGGAAGAGTTTACGCAGTATTTT
NA	NA	TRBV2	TRBJ1-1	CASSVEGLNTEAFF	TGTGCCAGCAGTGTTGAGGGCCTTAACACTGAAGCTTTCTTT
NA	NA	TRBV5-4	TRBJ1-4	CASSLNPTNEKLFF	TGTGCCAGCAGCTTGAACCCAACTAATGAAAAACTGTTTTTT
NA	NA	TRBV4-1	TRBJ1-2	CASSQEGRVGRGGYTF	TGCGCCAGCAGCCAAGAAGGCAGGGTCGGTCGTGGCGGCTACACCTTC
TRBD1	NA	TRBV7-2	TRBJ1-2	CASSLAPTGGFGYTF	TGTGCCAGCAGCTTAGCTCCGACAGGGGGCTTTGGCTACACCTTC
NA	NA	TRBV7-9	TRBJ2-2	CASSLAGLSPGELFF	TGTGCCAGCAGCTTGGCGGGACTCTCTCCCGGGGAGCTGTTTTTT
TRBD1	NA	TRBV18	TRBJ2-4	CASSPRQGWHIQYF	TGTGCCAGCTCACCAAGACAGGGCTGGCACATTCAGTACTTC
NA	NA	TRBV5-6	TRBJ2-1	CASSLGELRRAIGYEQFF	TGTGCCAGCAGCTTGGGGGAACTAAGGAGGGCCATCGGCTATGAGCAGTTCTTC
NA	NA	TRBV6-5	TRBJ2-3	CASSSWAPHMPHTQYF	TGTGCCAGCAGTTCTTGGGCGCCCCATATGCCCCATACGCAGTATTTT
TRBD1	NA	TRBV19	TRBJ2-7	CASSIGQGPPYEQYF	TGTGCCAGTAGTATCGGACAGGGGCCCCCCTACGAGCAGTACTTC
NA	once	TRBV30	TRBJ1-2	CAWSVVGYGYTF	TGTGCCTGGAGTGTGGTCGGCTATGGCTACACCTTC
TRBD2	NA	TRBV6-6	TRBJ2-7	CASSPSGGSYEQYF	TGTGCCAGCAGCCCCTCGGGAGGCTCCTACGAGCAGTACTTC
TRBD1	NA	TRBV28	TRBJ1-5	CASLQGAGGQPQHF	TGTGCCAGCCTACAGGGGGCGGGAGGTCAGCCCCAGCATTTT
TRBD1	NA	TRBV19	TRBJ2-5	CATDRGQGSQETQYF	TGTGCCACCGATCGGGGACAGGGTAGTCAAGAGACCCAGTACTTC
NA	NA	TRBV28	TRBJ1-5	CASRKIPVGSNQPQHF	TGTGCCAGCAGAAAAATTCCCGTTGGAAGCAATCAGCCCCAGCATTTT
NA	NA	TRBV7-6	TRBJ2-7	CASSLTPAASPYEQYF	TGTGCCAGCAGCTTAACTCCGGCGGCCTCTCCCTACGAGCAGTACTTC
NA	NA	TRBV27	TRBJ1-3	CASSPRMTVIGSGNTIYF	TGTGCCAGCAGCCCACGTATGACAGTGATAGGCTCCGGAAACACCATATATTTT
NA	NA	TRBV7-8	TRBJ1-1	CASSLLASMNTEAFF	TGTGCCAGCAGCTTATTGGCAAGCATGAACACTGAAGCTTTCTTT